The clone carrying this T cell receptor (beta chain) was recorded at least ten times. Its target is unknown. The CDR3 loop spans 16 amino acids. Trimming cost V 5 bases and J 5 bases; bases outside gene matches: 13. Germline CDR1 and CDR2: SGHTA and FQGNSA. Patients with ophthalmopathy all had a Clinical Activity Score of at least 3, a NOSPECS grade of at least 4 and duration under 3 months. Exclusion criteria comprised uncontrolled infection, other autoimmune disease, pregnancy or lactation. In making diagnoses, clinical symptoms, serum thyroxine and TRAb, thyroid ultrasound and orbital computed tomography were all used. This entry belongs to a study of T cells in Graves' hyperthyroidism and ophthalmopathy. The study, taken as a whole, reports: In the blood, most expanded thyroid clonotypes above 0.001 appeared as well.

Amplified TCR beta CDR3 regions came from RNA transcripts. The study used the HTBI primer set for a first-round RT-PCR of the TCR CDR3. Using its own MiXCR run on the multiplex PCR reads, TCRdb lists one record per CDR3 protein. The sample has around 600,000 distinct CDR3 sequences, 13% to 15% seen once. The chain couples TRBV7-2 to TRBJ2-3; 7 nucleotides align to TRBD2. Sequenced input: blood. The source of this sequence is a woman between 18 and 29 years old with Graves' ophthalmopathy. CDR3 nucleotide sequence: TGTGCCAGCAGCCCGGGTGGGCTAGCGGTTATAGATACGCAGTATTTT. Residues: CASSPGGLAVIDTQYF. The complete variable domain, with remaining parts taken from reference TRBV7-2 and TRBJ2-3, reads GAGVSQSPSNKVTEKGKDVELRCDPISGHTALYWYRQSLGQGLEFLIYFQGNSAPDKSGLPSDRFSAERTGGSVSTLTIQRTQQEDSAVYLCASSPGGLAVIDTQYFGPGTRLTVL.